This T cell receptor (beta chain) stems from a study of T cell clusters in autoimmune cytopenias. TRB rearrangements were amplified by touch-down multiplex PCR with mixed TRB-A/B primers. Reprocessing the multiplex PCR reads, TCRdb reports a single entry for every CDR3 protein and omits DNA. This listing includes about 580 distinct CDR3 sequences. Germline V gene data show CDR1 as LNHDA and CDR2 as SQIVND (reference sequence). The CDR3 consists of 14 residues. TRB amplification used around 270 ng of peripheral blood genomic DNA. The V call is TRBV19, the J call TRBJ1-1; TCRdb designates TRBD1, a call that cannot be tested without DNA. The sequence came from a human donor with an autoimmune cytopenia or autoimmune hepatitis (not recorded which). The sequenced material came from peripheral blood. The chain's CDR3 is CASSIPGKNTEAFF.